This T cell receptor (beta chain) was observed in a study of shared clonotypes between healthy human individuals. The overall study: Each donor's CD4 naive and CD4 memory cells filled three plates apiece, CD8 naive two, and CD8 memory one.

Points from the study as a whole: Sampling covered blood only; tissue repertoires likely differ.

All of the donors resided in Nashville, Tennessee, and each was a Caucasian adult. Several immunoSEQ 96-well plates shared each subset's DNA, each plate a replicate. TCRdb's copy holds only in-frame clones and misses some; the assay was immunoSEQ multiplex PCR. Of approximately 400,000 clones in the sample, 90% to 98% were seen once. This CDR3 spans 10 amino acids. Germline loops: CDR1 DFQATT, CDR2 SNEGSKA (reference sequence). This clone was picked up one time. What it binds is unknown. The TCR originated in a man aged 30 to 45 in good health. The chain uses TRBV20-1 and TRBJ2-3; D gene ambiguous. Sequencing used memory CD8+ T cells sorted from blood. The sample's subset: CD45RO+ cells pooled with CCR7-negative TemRA cells. DNA of the CDR3: TGCAGATCCTCCAAGGATACGCAGTATTTT. Protein product: CRSSKDTQYF.